Here is one T cell receptor (beta chain) with its context. What it binds is unknown. The data originate from a study of T cell responses to AZD1222 COVID-19 vaccine. The overall study: The study pooled second doses at about 4 or about 12 weeks. General study points: The reported proportion of spike-specific TCRs targeting unmutated variant regions was nearly half.

The protocol was immunoSEQ multiplex PCR, while the TCRdb copy is restricted to in-frame clones and leaves out a portion. The data hold approximately 100,000 clones, with approximately 92% observed a single time. The CDR3 contains 14 residues. The V and J ends lost 2 bases and 7 bases respectively, with 14 bases between them. The germline V gene has CDR1 SNHLY and CDR2 FYNNEI. The starting material was peripheral blood, obtained on day 0 of AZD1222 vaccination. This sequence was found in an adult in good health. The chain is built from TRBV2 and TRBJ1-2; possibly TRBD1 for D (6 bases). The CDR3 loop reads CASSETRGGGGYTF. CDR3 in DNA: TGTGCCAGCAGTGAAACGAGGGGGGGAGGTGGCTACACCTTC.